Below are 10 T cell receptor beta chains sequenced from a single sample in a study of blood T cell repertoires in COVID-19. The method was immunoSEQ multiplex PCR; TCRdb's version includes in-frame clones alone and lacks a portion of them. The sample includes 380,000 or so clones, roughly 88% seen only once; the top ten take roughly 1.9%. The sequencing input was PBMCs or T cells enriched from blood (not recorded which). Receptors originate from a woman aged 40 to 50 with acute COVID-19.

This chain connects TRBV30 to TRBJ2-5; TRBD2 aligns across 10 bases. There are 15 residues in the CDR3. Germline CDR1 is GTSNPN and CDR2 is SVGIG (reference sequence). The V and J ends lost 8 bases and 2 bases, in that order; junction bases with no gene match: 11. The CDR3 is CAGTLGAGGQETQYF. Written as DNA, the CDR3 is TGTGCCGGGACGTTAGGAGCGGGGGGGCAAGAGACCCAGTACTTC.

This clone was seen once. This sequence joins TRBV27 and TRBJ1-2; a weak D match, TRBD1 (5 bases). CDR3 size: 14 residues. Germline CDR1 is MNHEY and CDR2 is SMNVEV (reference sequence). V was cut by 4 bases and J by 6 bases, with 15 bases left in between. Here the CDR3 DNA reads TGTGCCAGCAGTTCTCGGGCCGGGGGGAATGGCTACACCTTC. Translation: CASSSRAGGNGYTF.

V is TRBV6-1 and J is TRBJ1-5; a weak D match, TRBD1 (5 bases). The CDR3 length is 16 residues. Trimming shortened V by 1 base and J by 3 bases, and 13 bases separated the two germline ends. Germline CDR1 is MNHNS and CDR2 is SASEGT. CDR3 DNA: TGTGCCAGCAGTGAAGGCCAGGGCGTTCCCAATCAGCCCCAGCATTTT. Translation: CASSEGQGVPNQPQHF.

Notes on this clone: This sample includes further DNA sequences coding for the same CDR3. The chain combines TRBV5-1 with TRBJ2-7; maybe TRBD2 (5 bases). Germline CDR1 reads SGHRS; CDR2 reads YFSETQ. The V end lost 2 bases, the J end lost 3 bases, and 6 bases lay between the germline ends. This CDR3 is built from 12 residues. The CDR3 nucleotides are TGCGCCAGCAGCTTAGAGGGCTACGAGCAGTACTTC. Translated, it gives CASSLEGYEQYF.

The chain has TRBV18 and TRBJ2-2; weak D call: TRBD1 (5 bases). V was shortened by 3 bases and J by 6 bases, with 8 bases between the two germline ends. This CDR3 has 13 residues. Germline-derived CDR1 and CDR2 are KGHSH and LQKENI. The CDR3 loop reads CASSPVTAGELFF. CDR3 DNA: TGTGCCAGCTCACCTGTGACAGCCGGGGAGCTGTTTTTT.

V is TRBV9 and J is TRBJ2-7, with D tentatively TRBD1 (5 bases). From germline, CDR1 is SGDLS and CDR2 YYNGEE. This CDR3 is 14 amino acids long. Trimming stripped 0 bases from V and 5 bases from J, with 12 bases between. The CDR3 DNA reads as TGTGCCAGCAGCGTAGGGGGCAGGTGGGACGAGCAGTACTTC. Its translation: CASSVGGRWDEQYF.

CDR3 nucleotide sequence: TGTGCCAGCAGGTTGGGACAGGGTAGTCAGCCCCAGCATTTT. Translated, it gives CASRLGQGSQPQHF. J is TRBJ1-5 and V is TRBV6-5; TRBD1 aligns across 9 bases. The CDR3 is 14 residues long. V was pared by 6 bases and J by 6 bases, with 6 bases of the junction left unmatched. Germline-derived CDR1 and CDR2 are MNHEY and SVGAGI.

The chain has TRBV25-1 and TRBJ2-7, with 8 nucleotides matching TRBD1. The J segment lost 4 bases and the V segment lost 0 bases, leaving 5 bases of the junction unmatched. CDR3 size: 15 residues. Germline CDR1 reads MGHDK; CDR2 reads SYGVNS. This CDR3 reads CASSEYRHRGYEQYF. In DNA, the CDR3 is TGTGCCAGCAGTGAATATAGGCACAGGGGGTACGAGCAGTACTTC.

As regards this clone: Other DNA sequences in this sample translate to the same CDR3. The V and J genes are TRBV12-5 and TRBJ2-3; 10 nucleotides align to TRBD2. The V gene's germline CDR1 is LGHNT and CDR2 FRNRAP. The CDR3 sequence is 16 residues long. J lost 2 bases, V lost 3 bases, and 5 bases had no gene match. The CDR3: CASGLGLAGVTDTQYF. The CDR3, as DNA: TGTGCTAGTGGTTTAGGCCTAGCGGGGGTCACAGATACGCAGTATTTT.

This chain uses TRBV9 with TRBJ2-5; TRBD1 matches 7 bases. J lost 0 bases, V lost 4 bases, and 6 bases had no gene match. Germline CDR1 SGDLS, CDR2 YYNGEE. This CDR3 is 15 amino acids long. The CDR3 sequence is CASSPRQGNQETQYF. The CDR3 bases are TGTGCCAGCAGCCCCAGACAGGGCAACCAAGAGACCCAGTACTTC.